This T cell receptor (beta chain) emerged from a study of blood T cell repertoires in COVID-19. Study information: Sites in the United States, Italy and Spain provided acute and convalescent COVID-19 samples.

The sample holds a few counts of this clone. Patients at the Seattle site were enrolled during active infection and followed longitudinally. Some clones are missing from TCRdb's copy, which holds only in-frame ones; the method was immunoSEQ multiplex PCR. Seen here are 200,000 or so clones, around four fifths observed once, and the top ten hold roughly 10%. Looked up from germline, CDR1 is SNHLY and CDR2 is FYNNEI. V lost 5 bases to trimming and J lost 0 bases; unmatched junction nucleotides: 5. The CDR3 totals 15 residues. The source of this sequence is an elderly woman with COVID-19, enrolled during active disease. The sample comprised peripheral blood. This chain uses TRBV2 with TRBJ2-3; 7 nucleotides agree with TRBD1. DNA for the CDR3: TGTGCCAGCAGTCAGCCCAGGGGGAGCACAGATACGCAGTATTTT. Translation: CASSQPRGSTDTQYF.